The source of this T cell receptor beta chain is a study of cytomegalovirus exposure and HLA in healthy donors. Vbeta (60) and Jbeta (13) primers were used in the PCR. Clones were sequenced by immunoSEQ multiplex PCR, and TCRdb holds only the in-frame ones, with some missing. The data contain 130,000 or so clones, 75% to 90% of them seen just once; the ten biggest clones take up approximately 2.1%. Study results and limitations: HLA alleles were associated with some 16,000 TCR beta sequences in a later analysis at 0.05 false discovery rate. Among TCR beta chains, those listed as cytomegalovirus-associated numbered over 150. The records held CMV serostatus as the only immune exposure information.

As to this clone: Its antigen is not identified.

Germline values: CDR1 MGHRA, CDR2 YSYEKL. The CDR3 runs to 13 residues. V lost 4 bases and J lost 0, with 6 bases in between. J is TRBJ1-1 and V is TRBV4-1, with no clear D. The sample taken for sequencing was PBMCs. The receptor's source is a man aged 30 to 39 in good health and CMV-seronegative. The CDR3 protein is CASSRAVNTEAFF. As DNA, the CDR3 is TGCGCCAGCAGCCGGGCAGTGAACACTGAAGCTTTCTTT.